This T cell receptor beta chain was observed in a study of PD-L1 blockade in urothelial cancer. Background on the study: Most of the 29 patients were men who had bladder-origin urothelial cancer. Specimens of blood held a median count of 141,255 T cells.

Synthetic TCR analog templates were spiked into all PCRs individually. The data were produced by immunoSEQ multiplex PCR, yet TCRdb's version contains in-frame clones alone and is incomplete. The profile covers roughly 40,000 clones, with about 90% appearing a single time and 7.3% taken by the ten largest. Time point specified: peripheral blood 6 weeks after treatment start. Each patient supplied 1 to 8 pretreatment and on-treatment samples. Unmatched junction bases numbered 5, after V lost 10 bases and J lost 5 bases. Per germline, CDR1 MDHEN and CDR2 SYDVKM. The CDR3 totals 13 residues. The chain employs TRBV28 and TRBJ2-2, with TRBD1 identical over 9 bases. The origin of this receptor is a man in his 70s with urothelial cancer. The sample consisted of PBMCs, taken around atezolizumab (anti-PD-L1) treatment. CDR3 region: CAIAQGATGELFF. The CDR3 DNA sequence: TGTGCCATCGCACAGGGGGCGACCGGGGAGCTGTTTTTT. The variable domain in full, completed from reference TRBV28 and TRBJ2-2, reads DVKVTQSSRYLVKRTGEKVFLECVQDMDHENMFWYRQDPGLGLRLIYFSYDVKMKEKGDIPEGYSVSREKKERFSLILESASTNQTSMYLCAIAQGATGELFFGEGSRLTVL.